This T cell receptor beta chain was sequenced during a study of cytomegalovirus exposure and HLA in healthy donors. Findings and limits, study-wide: The study labeled fewer than 200 TCR beta chains cytomegalovirus-associated. In a later analysis, donors in an Asian-associated ancestry cluster reportedly had fewer N-insertions in productive TCRs than the cohort mean.

Regarding this clone: What it recognizes is unknown.

PCR involved 60 Vbeta and 13 Jbeta primers. Generated by immunoSEQ multiplex PCR, the TCRdb table keeps only in-frame clones and is missing some. This repertoire shows fewer than 100,000 clones, around 77% found once; its top ten account for about 3.5%. Trimming cost V 0 bases and J 7 bases, with 16 bases left between them. The germline V gene encodes CDR1 SGHDT and CDR2 YYEEEE. The CDR3 is made up of 15 amino acids. This clonotype was sampled from a man aged 35-49 years in good health and CMV-seronegative. The sample consisted of PBMCs. The chain uses TRBV5-6 and TRBJ2-5; D is undetermined. The CDR3 spells CASSLERVDVWTQYF. DNA of the CDR3: TGTGCCAGCAGCTTGGAACGGGTGGATGTGTGGACCCAGTACTTC. The full variable domain, with the rest looked up from reference TRBV5-6 and TRBJ2-5, is DAGVTQSPTHLIKTRGQQVTLRCSPKSGHDTVSWYQQALGQGPQFIFQYYEEEERQRGNFPDRFSGHQFPNYSSELNVNALLLGDSALYLCASSLERVDVWTQYFGPGTRLLVL.